The next 4 T cell receptor beta chains were all read from a single sample in a study of T cell responses to AZD1222 COVID-19 vaccine. The table came from immunoSEQ multiplex PCR; TCRdb's copy has only in-frame clones and leaves some out. The table lists 150,000 to 200,000 clones, approximately 90% of them singletons. The sequences come from peripheral blood, collected 28 days after the second AZD1222 dose. The receptors shown here come from an adult who received the AZD1222 COVID-19 vaccine.

CDR3 nucleotide sequence: TGTGCCAGCAGCAACCGGGCTGTTTTCTTT. Its protein product is CASSNRAVFF. The rearrangement joins TRBV7-9 to TRBJ1-1; D remains unclear. The V and J ends lost 5 bases and 13 bases respectively, with 11 bases between them. The CDR3 extends over 10 amino acids. The germline gives CDR1 SEHNR, CDR2 FQNEAQ (reference sequence).

The chain is built from TRBV9 and TRBJ2-7; D tentatively fits TRBD1 or TRBD2 (5 bases each). The V and J ends lost 4 bases and 3 bases respectively, with 14 bases between them. The CDR3 sequence is 14 residues long. The V gene's germline CDR1 is SGDLS and CDR2 YYNGEE. CDR3 coding DNA: TGTGCCAGCAGCCCACGGGGACGTGGCTACGAGCAGTACTTC. Its translation: CASSPRGRGYEQYF.

The J gene is TRBJ2-1, the V gene TRBV3-1 (or the pseudogene TRBV3-2); D uncertain. The CDR3 consists of 17 residues. Trimming stripped 5 bases from V and 0 bases from J, with 17 bases between. Germline assignment: CDR1 LGHDT and CDR2 YNNKEL (reference sequence). CDR3 sequence reads: CASSYRVGGSSYNEQFF. The DNA for the CDR3 is TGTGCCAGCAGCTACCGGGTGGGCGGCAGCTCCTACAATGAGCAGTTCTTC.

The J gene is TRBJ2-3, the V gene TRBV5-8; D might be TRBD1 or TRBD2, each matching 5 bases. V lost 0 bases to trimming and J lost 3 bases, with 11 bases between them. Germline assignment: CDR1 SGHTS and CDR2 YDEGEE. CDR3 length equals 15 residues. CDR3 amino acids: CASSLGDAPTDTQYF. The CDR3 DNA reads as TGTGCCAGCAGCTTGGGGGACGCTCCTACAGATACGCAGTATTTT.